These 21 T cell receptor beta chains were all obtained from the same sample, sequenced in a study of tumor-infiltrating lymphocytes in primary liver carcinoma. The study co-extracted DNA and RNA from about 19-30 mg of unsorted bulk tissue. Reverse transcription of approximately 520 ng total RNA with a constant-region primer produced TCR beta cDNA. Library construction for TCR beta comprised three nested multiplex PCR rounds performed with slightly modified ARM-PCR. The first two PCR rounds used TRBV1-TRBV30 forward primers with a C-beta reverse primer, about 10 cycles each. From the multiplex PCR reads, TCRdb called clonotypes with MiXCR, one entry per CDR3 protein. The sample lists 55,000 to 70,000 distinct CDR3 sequences; less than 85% were seen once. Material for sequencing was liver tumor tissue from sampling region 2. Subset specified: tumor region T2, inferior pole. Every receptor here comes from a man between 40 and 49 years old with primary liver carcinoma and hepatitis B virus infection.

This clonotype qualifies as medium-sized. The J gene is TRBJ1-5, the V gene TRBV4-2; D unresolved. This CDR3 contains 15 residues. In germline, CDR1 is LGHNA, CDR2 YNFKEQ. Trimming shortened V by 2 bases and J by 4 bases, and 12 bases separated the two germline ends. This CDR3 is CASSQNLQSNQPQHF. Here the CDR3 DNA reads TGTGCCAGCAGCCAAAATTTACAGTCAAATCAGCCCCAGCATTTT.

Remarks on this clonotype: A much larger clone lies one base from this, so it may be a read error. J is TRBJ2-3 and V is TRBV28; weak D call: TRBD2 (6 bases). The CDR3 extends over 22 amino acids. Germline CDR1 reads MDHEN; CDR2 reads SYDVKM. Trimming cost V 5 bases and J 2 bases, with 35 bases left between them. The CDR3 protein is CASSEQIVDFMRDDPNTDTQYF. The CDR3 nucleotides are TGTGCCAGCAGTGAACAGATAGTTGATTTTATGCGGGACGACCCAAACACAGATACGCAGTATTTT. Full variable domain (remainder filled in from reference TRBV28 and TRBJ2-3): DVKVTQSSRYLVKRTGEKVFLECVQDMDHENMFWYRQDPGLGLRLIYFSYDVKMKEKGDIPEGYSVSREKKERFSLILESASTNQTSMYLCASSEQIVDFMRDDPNTDTQYFGPGTRLTVL.

A word on this clonotype: One end of the junction does not line up with germline, which may come from a read error. V and J are TRBV11-2 and TRBJ2-3; D is unresolved. This CDR3 contains 12 residues. The germline V gene encodes CDR1 SGHAT and CDR2 FQNNGV. CDR3 sequence: CASSASTDTHFF. CDR3 coding DNA: TGTGCCAGCAGCGCCAGCACTGATACGCACTTTTTT. The full variable domain, its missing parts supplied by reference TRBV11-2 and TRBJ2-3, is EAGVAQSPRYKIIEKRQSVAFWCNPISGHATLYWYQQILGQGPKLLIQFQNNGVVDDSQLPKDRFSAERLKGVDSTLKIQPAKLEDSAVYLCASSASTDTHFFGPGTRLTVL.

A remark on this clonotype: Just one base apart from a much larger clone, this may be a read error. This chain joins TRBV5-6 and TRBJ2-7; 9 bases agree with TRBD2. CDR1 is SGHDT, CDR2 YYEEEE, per germline. This CDR3 spans 17 amino acids. The CDR3: CANSLGASGVSSYEQYF. CDR3 DNA: TGTGCCAACAGCTTGGGTGCTAGCGGGGTTTCCTCCTACGAGCAGTACTTC.

Concerning this clonotype itself: One end of the junction is discordant with germline, which a read error may explain. This rearrangement joins TRBV5-5 to TRBJ2-3, with D unresolved. Germline assignment: CDR1 SGHKS and CDR2 YYEKEE (reference sequence). The CDR3 loop spans 14 amino acids. CDR3: CARSLETYTDTQYF. In nucleotides, the CDR3 is TGTGCCAGGAGCTTGGAGACTTACACAGATACGCAGTATTTT.

A remark on this clonotype: Germline and junction disagree at one end, which may indicate a read error. This chain connects TRBV11-2 to TRBJ2-7, with a tentative D call TRBD2 (5 bases). The CDR3 consists of 14 residues. Germline lookup yields CDR1 SGHAT and CDR2 FQNNGV. CDR3 nucleotide sequence: TGTGTCAGCAGCCCCGGTGGTGTCCCCTACGAGCGGTATTTC. It codes for CVSSPGGVPYERYF.

For this clonotype: At one boundary the junction diverges from the germline segment, which might be a read error. The gene calls are TRBV6-1 and TRBJ1-5; D unresolved. The CDR3 sequence is 14 residues long. CDR1 and CDR2 (germline): MNHNS, SASEGT. The CDR3 DNA follows: TGTGCCAGCAGTGGAGACCATAGCAATCAGCCCCATCATTTT. It encodes CASSGDHSNQPHHF.

As to this clonotype: At one of its ends the junction is not consistent with the germline gene, which may arise from a read error. The J gene is TRBJ1-5, the V gene TRBV11-2, with a possible D match to TRBD1 (6 bases). The germline V gene encodes CDR1 SGHAT and CDR2 FQNNGV. The CDR3 is 17 amino acids. The CDR3 nucleotides read TGTGCCAGCAGCTCAGTAGGGGTAACAGGGAGCAATGAGCCCCAGCATTTT. This translates into CASSSVGVTGSNEPQHF.

The table lists this clonotype with a count of one. Just one base apart from a much larger clone, this may be a read error. The chain recombines TRBV30 with TRBJ1-4; weak D call: TRBD1 (5 bases). Trimming pared 6 bases from V and 8 bases from J, leaving 13 bases between. Germline CDR1 reads GTSNPN; CDR2 reads SVGIG (reference sequence). The CDR3 has 12 amino acids. The CDR3: CACSPTGEKLFF. The CDR3 DNA follows: TGTGCCTGTAGTCCAACAGGCGAAAAACTGTTTTTT.

The chain employs TRBV6-5 and TRBJ2-7; D remains unclear. Per the germline V gene, CDR1 is MNHEY and CDR2 is SVGAGI. V was cut by 6 bases and J by 1 base, with 13 bases left in between. CDR3 size: 14 residues. The CDR3 here is CASSRVRKSYEQYF. In DNA form, the CDR3 reads TGTGCCAGCAGCCGGGTGAGGAAGTCCTACGAGCAGTACTTC.

The rearrangement links TRBV4-3 to TRBJ2-7, with no clear D. Germline V lookup: CDR1 LGHNA, CDR2 YSLEER. Between the trimmed V and J ends, which lost 1 base and 2 bases, there was a span of 21 bases. This CDR3 region has 18 residues. CDR3 region: CASSQVGRENVSAYEQYF. The CDR3 coding sequence is TGCGCCAGCAGCCAAGTAGGGCGAGAGAACGTATCAGCCTACGAGCAGTACTTC.

This clonotype was counted once. Since no conserved phenylalanine or tryptophan closes the CDR3, a read error is the likely cause. The chain employs TRBV11-2 and TRBJ2-1, with a weak D call TRBD2 (5 bases). Germline values: CDR1 SGHAT, CDR2 FQNNGV. This CDR3 is built from 12 residues. V was trimmed by 8 bases and J by 12 bases, leaving 17 bases between them. Here the CDR3 reads CASCSTGIAQFI. CDR3 DNA sequence: TGTGCCAGCTGCTCGACCGGGATTGCGCAGTTCATC.

Comment on this clonotype: The junction shows a germline mismatch at one end, possibly a read error. The chain couples TRBV28 to TRBJ1-6, with D uncertain. The CDR3 is 12 amino acids. Germline V gene data show CDR1 as MDHEN and CDR2 as SYDVKM. The CDR3 is CTSSFADHDLHF. DNA of the CDR3: TGTACCAGCAGTTTTGCAGACCATGACCTCCACTTT.

This clonotype was detected only a few times. The chain links TRBV28 to TRBJ1-6, with no clear D. V was shortened by 1 base and J by 7 bases, with 8 bases between the two germline ends. Germline values: CDR1 MDHEN, CDR2 SYDVKM. The length of the CDR3 is 14 residues. The CDR3: CASSLSGVNSPLHF. CDR3 DNA sequence: TGTGCCAGCAGTTTATCCGGGGTCAATTCACCCCTCCACTTT.

This clonotype was observed a single time. The chain uses TRBV2 and TRBJ2-7; D tentatively fits TRBD1 or TRBD2 (5 bases each). This CDR3 contains 14 residues. CDR1 and CDR2 from the germline V gene are SNHLY and FYNNEI. Trimming cost V 6 bases and J 5 bases, with 17 bases left between them. The CDR3 reads CASRRRIGDDEQYF. The CDR3 DNA sequence: TGTGCCAGCAGGCGCAGAATAGGGGACGACGAGCAGTACTTC.

This clonotype has a handful of counts. In this CDR3 the conserved last residue, phenylalanine or tryptophan, is missing, so a read error is likely. The V and J genes are TRBV6-5 and TRBJ1-2, with a weak D call TRBD1 (6 bases). Per the germline V gene, CDR1 is MNHEY and CDR2 is SVGAGI. CDR3 size: 15 residues. V was clipped by 6 bases and J by 0 bases, with 14 bases between them. The CDR3 is CASSPQGTANYGYTS. The CDR3 nucleotides are TGTGCCAGCAGCCCACAGGGAACCGCTAACTATGGCTACACCTCC.

This clonotype appeared many times. V and J are TRBV5-1 and TRBJ2-2; D remains ambiguous. The germline gives CDR1 SGHRS, CDR2 YFSETQ. V lost 0 bases, J lost 2 bases, and 5 bases lay in between. There are 14 residues in the CDR3. CDR3 DNA sequence: TGCGCCAGCAGCTTGGCCACAAACACCGGGGAGCTGTTTTTT. This sequence encodes CASSLATNTGELFF.

Comment on this clonotype: The junction departs from germline at one end; a sequencing error may be responsible. The chain has TRBV10-1 and TRBJ2-5; perhaps TRBD1 as D (6 bases). The CDR3 consists of 15 residues. Germline CDR1 is WNHNN and CDR2 is SYGVQD (reference sequence). CDR3 sequence: CANSNAQGLVETQYF. CDR3 coding DNA: TGCGCCAACAGTAATGCTCAGGGGCTCGTGGAGACCCAGTACTTC.

This clonotype showed up many times. The chain links TRBV11-2 to TRBJ2-1, with 12 bases fitting TRBD2. This CDR3 contains 15 residues. Germline CDR1 SGHAT, CDR2 FQNNGV. Trimming removed 5 bases from V and 8 bases from J; junction bases left unmatched: 7. This CDR3 reads CASSQTSGSNYEQFF. CDR3 DNA sequence: TGTGCCAGCAGCCAGACTAGCGGGAGCAACTATGAGCAGTTCTTC. The full variable domain, with the rest looked up from reference TRBV11-2 and TRBJ2-1, is EAGVAQSPRYKIIEKRQSVAFWCNPISGHATLYWYQQILGQGPKLLIQFQNNGVVDDSQLPKDRFSAERLKGVDSTLKIQPAKLEDSAVYLCASSQTSGSNYEQFFGPGTRLTVL.

As concerns this clonotype: With a much larger clone just one base away, this may be a read error. V and J are TRBV28 and TRBJ2-3; 8 bases map to TRBD2. The CDR3 has 19 residues. CDR1 is MDHEN, CDR2 SYDVKM, per germline. The junction had 21 bases not matched to a gene; V was cut back by 6 bases and J by 4 bases. The CDR3 region has the DNA TGTGCCAGCAGCTCAAACCTAGGACTAGCCCCGGGTGACCCAGATACGCAGTATTTT. This codes for CASSSNLGLAPGDPDTQYF.

With regard to this clonotype: The junction and the germline gene differ at one end; a read error may be behind it. The rearrangement uses TRBV6-2 or TRBV6-3 and TRBJ2-2; TRBD1 or TRBD2 may be the D gene (5 bases each). Per germline, CDR1 MNHEY and CDR2 SVGEGT. The CDR3 is 14 residues long. CDR3 residues: CASSLRDPTGELLF. The CDR3, as DNA: TGTGCCAGCAGTCTCCGGGACCCCACCGGGGAGCTGCTTTTT.